Presented here are 10 T cell receptor beta chains from one specimen sequenced in a study of CD8 T cells in ankylosing spondylitis. One entry per CDR3 protein, called by TCRdb with MiXCR from the 5' RACE reads. Among approximately 100,000 distinct CDR3 sequences, about 8% were seen once, and the ten largest hold approximately 9.9%. What was sequenced was blood, either unsorted or a sorted T cell fraction (not recorded which). The origin of the receptors is a male donor with ankylosing spondylitis or in good health (not recorded which).

This clonotype has a count of ten or more. The chain joins TRBV12-3 or TRBV12-4 to TRBJ2-7; TRBD1 matches 11 bases. This CDR3 is 16 amino acids long. Trimming took 6 bases from V and 2 from J; bases not matched to a gene: 9. The CDR3 coding sequence is TGTGCCAGCAGCCCCTTGGGGACAGGGGGGACCTACGAGCAGTACTTC. This codes for CASSPLGTGGTYEQYF.

In this sample, this clonotype turned up many times. The DNA is omitted, as the CDR3 cannot be located on it reliably, and the CDR3 follows TCRdb's listing. CDR3 region: CASSFGEGYGYTF. This sequence joins TRBV27 and TRBJ1-2; the table's D call of TRBD1 was not tested on the DNA. The CDR3 is 13 residues long, counting both termini. From germline, CDR1 is MNHEY and CDR2 SMNVEV (reference sequence).

In this sample, this clonotype turned up many times. The chain recombines TRBV5-1 with TRBJ1-6; D gene uncertain. The CDR3 contains 14 residues. V was pared by 0 bases and J by 9 bases, with 10 bases between. Germline assignment: CDR1 SGHRS and CDR2 YFSETQ. DNA for the CDR3: TGCGCCAGCAGCTTGGAGGCCAGGACTTCACCCCTCCACTTT. It translates to CASSLEARTSPLHF.

The CDR3 protein is CASSPLGLAGGPGFF. CDR3 in DNA: TGTGCCAGTAGTCCGCTGGGACTAGCGGGGGGTCCGGGGTTCTTC. The rearrangement links TRBV19 to TRBJ2-1; 15 bases are a match to TRBD2. The germline V gene has CDR1 LNHDA and CDR2 SQIVND (reference sequence). Trimming took 5 bases from V and 15 from J; bases not matched to a gene: 11. This CDR3 has 15 amino acids.

Ten or more counts support this clonotype. CDR3: CASSHAGTNYEQYF. The DNA of the CDR3 is TGTGCCAGCAGCCATGCGGGGACAAACTACGAGCAGTACTTC. The chain links TRBV4-2 to TRBJ2-7, with D perhaps assigned TRBD1 or TRBD2 (6 bases each). The CDR3 covers 14 residues. V shed 3 bases and J shed 3 bases, with 12 bases lying between them. The germline CDR1 and CDR2 sequences are LGHNA and YNFKEQ.

Ten or more counts support this clonotype. The J gene is TRBJ1-2, the V gene TRBV12-3 or TRBV12-4; unclear D gene. Deletions cut 3 bases from V and 8 bases from J, with 10 bases between. The length of the CDR3 is 12 residues. CDR3 DNA sequence: TGTGCCAGCAGTTTGCTCCAAGGGGGCTACACCTTC. Residues: CASSLLQGGYTF.

This clonotype was observed at least ten times. The rearrangement joins TRBV7-2 to TRBJ2-3, with D tentatively TRBD2 (5 bases). Germline assignment: CDR1 SGHTA and CDR2 FQGNSA. The V and J ends lost 4 bases and 0 bases respectively, with 17 bases between them. The CDR3 sequence is 17 residues long. The CDR3 reads CASSSLALRTSTDTQYF. CDR3 coding DNA: TGTGCCAGCAGCTCTCTCGCTTTGCGGACTAGCACAGATACGCAGTATTTT.

This clonotype was seen ten or more times. The V and J genes are TRBV7-8 and TRBJ2-7, with 8 bases that match TRBD2. V gave up 0 bases and J gave up 2 bases; unmatched junction bases: 3. CDR3 length: 15 amino acids. Germline CDR1 is SGHVS and CDR2 is FQNEAQ. As DNA, the CDR3 is TGTGCCAGCAGCTTAGCTACTAGCGGCCCCTACGAGCAGTACTTC. Protein: CASSLATSGPYEQYF.

This clonotype has at least ten counts. The J gene is TRBJ1-1, the V gene TRBV12-3 or TRBV12-4; D not certain. The CDR3 consists of 13 residues. V was trimmed by 1 base and J by 7 bases, leaving 10 bases between them. The CDR3 reads CASSLEDNLEAFF. Written as DNA, the CDR3 is TGTGCCAGCAGTTTAGAGGATAACCTTGAAGCTTTCTTT.

This clonotype has a handful of counts. The V call is TRBV7-9, the J call TRBJ1-3, with 9 bases that match TRBD1. Germline loops: CDR1 SEHNR, CDR2 FQNEAQ (reference sequence). The CDR3 covers 16 residues. The ends lost 4 bases at V and 4 bases at J; junction bases unmatched: 8. CDR3 nucleotide sequence: TGTGCCAGCAGCTCGACGGACAGGGGTTCCGGAAACACCATATATTTT. Translated: CASSSTDRGSGNTIYF.